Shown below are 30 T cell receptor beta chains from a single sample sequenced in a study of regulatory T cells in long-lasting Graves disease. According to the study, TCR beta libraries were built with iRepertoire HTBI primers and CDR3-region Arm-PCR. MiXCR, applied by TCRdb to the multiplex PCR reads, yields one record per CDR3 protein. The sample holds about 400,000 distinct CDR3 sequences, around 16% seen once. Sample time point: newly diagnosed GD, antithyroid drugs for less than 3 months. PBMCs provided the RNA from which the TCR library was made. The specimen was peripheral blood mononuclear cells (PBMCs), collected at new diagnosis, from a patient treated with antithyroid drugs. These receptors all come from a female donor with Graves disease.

The CDR3 region has the DNA TGTGCCAGGGGCCCCGGACGACCGACAGACTCTGGAAACACCATATATTTT. Translating gives CARGPGRPTDSGNTIYF. V and J are TRBV6-1 and TRBJ1-3; D possibly corresponds to TRBD1 (5 bases). The V end was cut by 9 bases, the J end by 0 bases, with 21 bases between. This CDR3 has 17 amino acids. CDR1 is MNHNS, CDR2 SASEGT, per germline.

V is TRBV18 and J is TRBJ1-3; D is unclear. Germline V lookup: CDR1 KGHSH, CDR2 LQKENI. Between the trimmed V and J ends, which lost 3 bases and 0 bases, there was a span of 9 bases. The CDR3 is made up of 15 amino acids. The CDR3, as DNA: TGTGCCAGCTCACCCAGTAGGATCTCTGGAAACACCATATATTTT. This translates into CASSPSRISGNTIYF.

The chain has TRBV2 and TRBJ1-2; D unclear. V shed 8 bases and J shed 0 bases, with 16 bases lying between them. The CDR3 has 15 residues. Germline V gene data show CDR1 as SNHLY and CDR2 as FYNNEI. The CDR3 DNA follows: TGTGCCAGCGCTGGCCTCCCCTCCGCTAACTATGGCTACACCTTC. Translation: CASAGLPSANYGYTF.

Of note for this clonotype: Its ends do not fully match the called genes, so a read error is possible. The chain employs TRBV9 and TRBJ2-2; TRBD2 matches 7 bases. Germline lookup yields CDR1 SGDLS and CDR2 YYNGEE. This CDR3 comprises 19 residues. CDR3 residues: CASSVFSPSASGRTGEPFF. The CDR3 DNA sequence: TGTGCCAGCAGCGTATTTTCCCCCTCGGCTAGCGGCCGCACCGGGGAGCCGTTTTTT.

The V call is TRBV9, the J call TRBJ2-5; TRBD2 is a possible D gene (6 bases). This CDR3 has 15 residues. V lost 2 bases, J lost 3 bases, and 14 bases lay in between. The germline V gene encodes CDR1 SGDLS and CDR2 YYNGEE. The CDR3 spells CASSVGTTGEETQYF. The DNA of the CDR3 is TGTGCCAGCAGCGTCGGTACTACGGGGGAAGAGACCCAGTACTTC.

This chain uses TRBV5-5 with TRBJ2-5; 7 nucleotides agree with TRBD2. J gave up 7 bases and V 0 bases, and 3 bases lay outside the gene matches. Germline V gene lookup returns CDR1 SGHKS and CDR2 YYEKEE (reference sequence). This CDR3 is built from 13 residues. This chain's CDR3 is CASSLDGGRTQYF. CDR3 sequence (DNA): TGTGCCAGCAGCTTGGACGGCGGGAGGACCCAGTACTTC.

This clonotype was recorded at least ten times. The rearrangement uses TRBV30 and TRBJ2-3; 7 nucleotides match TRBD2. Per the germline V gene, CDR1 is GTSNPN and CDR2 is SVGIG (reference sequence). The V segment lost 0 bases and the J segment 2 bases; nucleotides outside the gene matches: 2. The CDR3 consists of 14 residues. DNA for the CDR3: TGTGCCTGGAGTGTATGGGACTACACAGATACGCAGTATTTT. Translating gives CAWSVWDYTDTQYF.

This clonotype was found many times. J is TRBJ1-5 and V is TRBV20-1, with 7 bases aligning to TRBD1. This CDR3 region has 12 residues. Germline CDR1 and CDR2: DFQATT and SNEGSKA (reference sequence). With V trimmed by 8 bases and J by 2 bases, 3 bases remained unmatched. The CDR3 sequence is CSLGQGNQPQHF. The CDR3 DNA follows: TGCAGTCTCGGACAGGGCAATCAGCCCCAGCATTTT.

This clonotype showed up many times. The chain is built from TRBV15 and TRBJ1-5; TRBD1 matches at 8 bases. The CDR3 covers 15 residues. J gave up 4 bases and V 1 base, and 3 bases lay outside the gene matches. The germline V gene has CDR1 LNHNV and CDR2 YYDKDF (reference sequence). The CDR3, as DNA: TGTGCCACCAGCAGAGGGACAGGGTCAAATCAGCCCCAGCATTTT. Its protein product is CATSRGTGSNQPQHF.

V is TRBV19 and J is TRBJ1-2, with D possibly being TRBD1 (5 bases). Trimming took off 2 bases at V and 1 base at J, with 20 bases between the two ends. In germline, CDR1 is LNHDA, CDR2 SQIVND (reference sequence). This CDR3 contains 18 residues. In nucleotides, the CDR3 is TGTGCCAGTAGTATACTCCAACCCGGGGGAAAAAGTAACTATGGCTACACCTTC. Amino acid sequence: CASSILQPGGKSNYGYTF.

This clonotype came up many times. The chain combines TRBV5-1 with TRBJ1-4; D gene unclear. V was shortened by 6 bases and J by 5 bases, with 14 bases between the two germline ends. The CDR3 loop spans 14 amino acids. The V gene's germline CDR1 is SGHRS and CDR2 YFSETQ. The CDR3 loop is CASTKGMRNEKLFF. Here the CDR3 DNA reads TGCGCCAGCACTAAGGGTATGAGGAATGAAAAACTGTTTTTT.

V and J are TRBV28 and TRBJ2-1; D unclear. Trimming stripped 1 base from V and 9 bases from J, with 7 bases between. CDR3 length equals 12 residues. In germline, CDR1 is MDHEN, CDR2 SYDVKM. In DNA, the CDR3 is TGTGCCAGCAGTTTATTTTCTACTGAGCAGTTCTTC. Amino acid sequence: CASSLFSTEQFF.

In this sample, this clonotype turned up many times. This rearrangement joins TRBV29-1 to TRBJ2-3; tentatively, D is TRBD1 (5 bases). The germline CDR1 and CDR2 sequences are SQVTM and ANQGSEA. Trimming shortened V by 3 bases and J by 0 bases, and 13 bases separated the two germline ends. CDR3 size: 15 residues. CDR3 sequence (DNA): TGCAGCGTTGACGAGACAGCCACTAGCACAGATACGCAGTATTTT. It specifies CSVDETATSTDTQYF.

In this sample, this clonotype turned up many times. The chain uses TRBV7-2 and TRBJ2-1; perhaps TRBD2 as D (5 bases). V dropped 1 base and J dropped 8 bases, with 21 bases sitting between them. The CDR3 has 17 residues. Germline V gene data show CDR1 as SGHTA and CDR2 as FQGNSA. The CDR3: CASSLGGAFEVLHEQFF. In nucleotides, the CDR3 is TGTGCCAGCAGCTTAGGGGGAGCGTTCGAGGTTTTGCATGAGCAGTTCTTC.

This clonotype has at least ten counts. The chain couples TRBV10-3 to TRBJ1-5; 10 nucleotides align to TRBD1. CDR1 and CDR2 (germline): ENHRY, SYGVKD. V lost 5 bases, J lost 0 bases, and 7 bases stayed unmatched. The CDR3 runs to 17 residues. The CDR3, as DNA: TGTGCCATCAGTCGGGACAGGGGTCCGAGTAGCAATCAGCCCCAGCATTTT. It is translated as CAISRDRGPSSNQPQHF.

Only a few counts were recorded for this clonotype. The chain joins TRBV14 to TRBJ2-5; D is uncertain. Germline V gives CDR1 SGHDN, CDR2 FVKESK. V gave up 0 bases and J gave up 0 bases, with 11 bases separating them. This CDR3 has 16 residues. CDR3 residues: CASSQDSLLYQETQYF. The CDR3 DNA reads TGTGCCAGCAGCCAAGATAGTTTACTGTACCAAGAGACCCAGTACTTC.

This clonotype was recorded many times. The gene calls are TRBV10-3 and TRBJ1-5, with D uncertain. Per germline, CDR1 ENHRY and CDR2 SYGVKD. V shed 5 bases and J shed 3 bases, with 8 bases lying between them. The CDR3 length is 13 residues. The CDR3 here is CAISSSLNQPQHF. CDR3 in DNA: TGTGCCATCAGTTCGTCTCTCAATCAGCCCCAGCATTTT.

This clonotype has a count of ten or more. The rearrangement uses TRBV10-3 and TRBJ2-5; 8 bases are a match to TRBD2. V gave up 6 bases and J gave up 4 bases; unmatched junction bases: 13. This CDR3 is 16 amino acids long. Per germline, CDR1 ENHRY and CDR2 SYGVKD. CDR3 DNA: TGTGCCATCAGCCATAGTCTTCCGGGGGGGACAGAGACCCAGTACTTC. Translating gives CAISHSLPGGTETQYF.

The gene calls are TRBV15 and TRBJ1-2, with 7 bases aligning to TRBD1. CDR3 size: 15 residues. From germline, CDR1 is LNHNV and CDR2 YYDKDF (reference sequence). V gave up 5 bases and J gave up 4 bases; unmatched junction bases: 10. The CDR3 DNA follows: TGTGCCACCAGCCCACCAAAAACAGGGGTCTATGGCTACACCTTC. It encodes CATSPPKTGVYGYTF.

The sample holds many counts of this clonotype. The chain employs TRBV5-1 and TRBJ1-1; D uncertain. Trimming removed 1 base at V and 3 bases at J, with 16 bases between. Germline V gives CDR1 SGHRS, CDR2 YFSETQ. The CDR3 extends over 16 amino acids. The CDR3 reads CASSLIPEDGYTEAFF. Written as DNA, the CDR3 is TGCGCCAGCAGCTTGATACCTGAGGATGGGTACACTGAAGCTTTCTTT.

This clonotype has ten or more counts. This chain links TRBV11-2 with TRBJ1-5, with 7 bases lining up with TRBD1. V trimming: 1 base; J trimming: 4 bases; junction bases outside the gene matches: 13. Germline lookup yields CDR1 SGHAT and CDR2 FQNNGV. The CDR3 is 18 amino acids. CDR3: CASSLGKGAYPFNQPQHF. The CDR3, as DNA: TGTGCCAGCAGCTTAGGGAAGGGGGCCTACCCTTTTAATCAGCCCCAGCATTTT.

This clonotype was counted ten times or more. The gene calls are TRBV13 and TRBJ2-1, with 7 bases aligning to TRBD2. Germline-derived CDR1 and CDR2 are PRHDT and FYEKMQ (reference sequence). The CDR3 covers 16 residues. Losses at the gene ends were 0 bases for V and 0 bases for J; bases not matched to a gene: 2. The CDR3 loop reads CASSLGLAASYNEQFF. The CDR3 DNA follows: TGTGCCAGCAGCTTAGGCCTAGCGGCCTCCTACAATGAGCAGTTCTTC.

Here the CDR3 reads CAWSSRGATKNIQYF. The CDR3 DNA reads as TGTGCCTGGAGTTCCAGGGGTGCGACCAAAAACATTCAGTACTTC. This chain uses TRBV30 with TRBJ2-4, with D possibly being TRBD1 (6 bases). This CDR3 spans 15 amino acids. Looked up from germline, CDR1 is GTSNPN and CDR2 is SVGIG (reference sequence). V dropped 2 bases and J dropped 2 bases, with 13 bases sitting between them.

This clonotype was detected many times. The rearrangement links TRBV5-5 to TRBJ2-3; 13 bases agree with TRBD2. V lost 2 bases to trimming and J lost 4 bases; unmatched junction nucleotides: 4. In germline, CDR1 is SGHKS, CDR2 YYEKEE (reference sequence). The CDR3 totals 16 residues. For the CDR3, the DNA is TGTGCCAGCAGCTTTGGGACTAGCGGGGACTCAGATACGCAGTATTTT. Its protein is CASSFGTSGDSDTQYF.

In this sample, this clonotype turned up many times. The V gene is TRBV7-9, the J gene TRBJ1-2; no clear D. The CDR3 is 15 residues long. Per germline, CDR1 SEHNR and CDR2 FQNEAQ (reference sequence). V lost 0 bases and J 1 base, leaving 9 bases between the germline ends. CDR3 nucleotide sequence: TGTGCCAGCAGCTTAGCGTCCGGGATTAACTATGGCTACACCTTC. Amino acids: CASSLASGINYGYTF.

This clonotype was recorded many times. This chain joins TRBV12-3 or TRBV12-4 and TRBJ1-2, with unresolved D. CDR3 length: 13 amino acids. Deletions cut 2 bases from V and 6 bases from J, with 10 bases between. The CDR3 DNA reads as TGTGCCAGCAGTTTAATTACCGCGGATGGCTACACCTTC. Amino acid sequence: CASSLITADGYTF.

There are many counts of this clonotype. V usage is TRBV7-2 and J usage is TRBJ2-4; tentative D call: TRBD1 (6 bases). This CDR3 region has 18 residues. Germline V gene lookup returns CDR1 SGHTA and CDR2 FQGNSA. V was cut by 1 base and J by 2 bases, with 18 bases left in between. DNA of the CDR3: TGTGCCAGCAGCTTAGAGCCAGGGGCTAGTAGTACCAAAAACATTCAGTACTTC. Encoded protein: CASSLEPGASSTKNIQYF.

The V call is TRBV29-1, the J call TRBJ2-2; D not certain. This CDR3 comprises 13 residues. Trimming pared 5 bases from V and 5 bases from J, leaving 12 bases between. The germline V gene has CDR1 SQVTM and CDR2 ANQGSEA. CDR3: CSVPQVDTGELFF. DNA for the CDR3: TGCAGCGTTCCTCAGGTGGATACCGGGGAGCTGTTTTTT.

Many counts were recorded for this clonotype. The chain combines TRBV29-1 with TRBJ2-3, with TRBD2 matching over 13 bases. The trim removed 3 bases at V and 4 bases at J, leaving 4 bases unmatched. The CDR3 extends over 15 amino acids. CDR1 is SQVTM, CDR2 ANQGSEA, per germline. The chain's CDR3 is CSVDPGLAGADTQYF. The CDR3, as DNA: TGCAGCGTTGACCCTGGACTAGCGGGAGCAGATACGCAGTATTTT.

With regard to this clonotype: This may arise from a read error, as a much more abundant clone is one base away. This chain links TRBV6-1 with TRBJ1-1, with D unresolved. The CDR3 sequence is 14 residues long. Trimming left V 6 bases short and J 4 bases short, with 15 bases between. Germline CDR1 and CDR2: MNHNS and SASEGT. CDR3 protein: CASRRTLWGTEAFF. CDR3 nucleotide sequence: TGTGCCAGCAGACGGACCTTATGGGGCACTGAAGCTTTCTTT.